Listed here are 22 T cell receptor beta chains from one sample, sequenced in a study of T-cell memory formation after mild COVID-19. TCRdb redid the calling of the 5' RACE reads with MiXCR, one entry per CDR3 protein. Of approximately 44,000 distinct CDR3 sequences detected, 6% to 8% appear once; the ten largest clones hold approximately 1.5%. The sequenced material came from PBMCs or a T cell subset sorted from them (not recorded which). Receptor source: a young man who had mild COVID-19 (a few samples of this study predate the infection). Cell type and time point are not known.

This clonotype appeared a few times. The rearrangement joins TRBV12-3 or TRBV12-4 to TRBJ1-2; D unclear. The V gene lost 3 bases and the J gene lost 6 bases, with 8 bases spanning the gap. The CDR3 is 12 residues long. The CDR3 sequence: CASSLGGDGYTF. The CDR3 DNA reads as TGTGCCAGCAGTTTGGGCGGGGATGGCTACACCTTC.

At least ten counts were recorded for this clonotype. This chain connects TRBV5-1 to TRBJ2-1; 8 bases align to TRBD1. The trim removed 7 bases at V and 9 bases at J, leaving 12 bases unmatched. Germline assignment: CDR1 SGHRS and CDR2 YFSETQ. The CDR3 totals 14 residues. CDR3 protein: CASHETGAEGEQFF. CDR3 nucleotides: TGCGCCAGCCACGAGACAGGGGCAGAGGGTGAGCAGTTCTTC.

V and J are TRBV6-1 and TRBJ2-5; the D is unclear. Per the germline V gene, CDR1 is MNHNS and CDR2 is SASEGT. The germline V and J ends were trimmed by 0 bases and 4 bases, with 9 bases remaining between them. The CDR3 spans 14 residues. The CDR3 DNA is TGTGCCAGCAGTGAAGCGATGGCAGGAGAGACCCAGTACTTC. It translates to CASSEAMAGETQYF.

The V gene is TRBV12-3 or TRBV12-4, the J gene TRBJ2-7, with unresolved D. V shed 6 bases and J shed 0 bases, with 12 bases lying between them. The CDR3 covers 14 residues. The CDR3: CASRMSESSYEQYF. The DNA of the CDR3 is TGTGCCAGCAGGATGTCAGAAAGCTCCTACGAGCAGTACTTC.

V is TRBV7-9 and J is TRBJ1-3; D uncertain. The CDR3 spans 14 residues. Trimming pared 5 bases from V and 1 base from J, leaving 9 bases between. Germline assignment: CDR1 SEHNR and CDR2 FQNEAQ (reference sequence). Written as DNA, the CDR3 is TGTGCCAGCAGCCCCGTCCGATCTGGAAACACCATATATTTT. Its translation: CASSPVRSGNTIYF.

This clonotype was counted only a few times. This chain joins TRBV7-3 and TRBJ1-1; D remains unclear. The CDR3 contains 14 residues. CDR1 is SGHTA, CDR2 FQGTGA, per germline. V gave up 5 bases and J gave up 2 bases, with 12 bases separating them. Here the CDR3 reads CASSPPRHNTEAFF. The CDR3 DNA reads TGTGCCAGCAGCCCCCCTCGGCATAACACTGAAGCTTTCTTT.

This clonotype was counted a few times. This sequence joins TRBV7-2 and TRBJ1-2; D not certain. CDR3 length: 13 residues. Trimming shortened V by 5 bases and J by 6 bases, and 13 bases separated the two germline ends. Germline CDR1 is SGHTA and CDR2 is FQGNSA. The CDR3 protein is CASSQPVIDGYTF. CDR3 coding DNA: TGTGCCAGCAGCCAACCGGTAATAGATGGCTACACCTTC.

This clonotype occurred many times. The chain uses TRBV4-3 and TRBJ2-2; D is ambiguous. Germline V gives CDR1 LGHNA, CDR2 YSLEER. V was cut by 0 bases and J by 14 bases, with 13 bases left in between. The CDR3 is 13 residues long. Here the CDR3 DNA reads TGCGCCAGCAGCCAAGATTTTGCGAGTTCCCTGTTTTTT. This codes for CASSQDFASSLFF.

This clonotype was detected a few times. CDR3 nucleotides: TGTGCCACCACCCGGGGTAGCACAGATACGCAGTATTTT. Its protein is CATTRGSTDTQYF. The chain has TRBV2 and TRBJ2-3, with a possible D match to TRBD2 (5 bases). The CDR3 is 13 amino acids. Germline assignment: CDR1 SNHLY and CDR2 FYNNEI. The V end was cut by 10 bases, the J end by 0 bases, with 11 bases between.

The gene calls are TRBV11-1 and TRBJ2-1; 8 bases are shared with TRBD1. Germline CDR1 reads SGHAT; CDR2 reads FQDESV (reference sequence). V lost 2 bases to trimming and J lost 2 bases; unmatched junction nucleotides: 2. This CDR3 comprises 15 residues. The CDR3: CASSLLTGAYNEQFF. The CDR3 DNA sequence: TGTGCCAGCAGCTTATTGACAGGGGCCTACAATGAGCAGTTCTTC.

This clonotype was seen a few times. The chain couples TRBV12-3 or TRBV12-4 to TRBJ2-7; D call uncertain. CDR3 length: 11 residues. The V end lost 5 bases, the J end lost 6 bases, and 8 bases lay between the germline ends. Here the CDR3 DNA reads TGTGCCAGCAGTGGACCCGCCGAGCAGTACTTC. Its protein product is CASSGPAEQYF.

This clonotype was counted ten times or more. The chain uses TRBV12-3 or TRBV12-4 and TRBJ1-1, with D uncertain. Trimming stripped 3 bases from V and 2 bases from J, with 7 bases between. The CDR3 runs to 13 residues. CDR3 region: CASSLEGNTEAFF. For the CDR3, the DNA is TGTGCCAGCAGTTTGGAAGGAAACACTGAAGCTTTCTTT.

In its sample, this clonotype was seen a few times. The DNA for the CDR3 is TGTGCCTGGAGTGTACCCAGCGCAGATACGCAGTATTTT. This encodes CAWSVPSADTQYF. V is TRBV30 and J is TRBJ2-3; D unclear. The CDR3 runs 13 residues. Germline V gene lookup returns CDR1 GTSNPN and CDR2 SVGIG (reference sequence). V lost 0 bases to trimming and J lost 4 bases, with 8 bases between them. Based on the CDR3 plus reference TRBV30 and TRBJ2-3, the full variable domain is SQTIHQWPATLVQPVGSPLSLECTVEGTSNPNLYWYRQAAGRGLQLLFYSVGIGQISSEVPQNLSASRPQDRQFILSSKKLLLSDSGFYLCAWSVPSADTQYFGPGTRLTVL.

This clonotype was observed a few times. The gene calls are TRBV7-8 and TRBJ2-6, with 7 bases fitting TRBD1. Trimming at V came to 1 base and at J to 0 bases, leaving 3 bases not matched to a gene. The CDR3 covers 17 residues. Germline V gene lookup returns CDR1 SGHVS and CDR2 FQNEAQ. The CDR3 DNA reads as TGTGCCAGCAGCTTAGTGGCAGGGGGCTCTGGGGCCAACGTCCTGACTTTC. Translation: CASSLVAGGSGANVLTF.

This clonotype was seen many times. V is TRBV5-1 and J is TRBJ2-4, with D maybe TRBD1 (6 bases). Germline lookup yields CDR1 SGHRS and CDR2 YFSETQ. The CDR3 extends over 14 amino acids. Trimming cost V 3 bases and J 6 bases, with 13 bases left between them. CDR3 sequence (DNA): TGCGCCAGCAGCTCCATGGGGGCCGTAAACATTCAGTACTTC. It specifies CASSSMGAVNIQYF.

This clonotype has more than one count but fewer than ten. The V call is TRBV7-2, the J call TRBJ1-1, with D possibly being TRBD1 (5 bases). V lost 8 bases, J lost 6 bases, and 19 bases lay in between. This CDR3 is 14 amino acids long. Germline V CDR1 and CDR2: SGHTA, FQGNSA. The CDR3 sequence is CASSPGPAGPEAFF. In nucleotides, the CDR3 is TGTGCCAGCTCCCCAGGGCCCGCGGGCCCTGAAGCTTTCTTT.

This clonotype was observed a handful of times. The J gene is TRBJ2-3, the V gene TRBV4-3; D is ambiguous. V was cut by 2 bases and J by 4 bases, with 7 bases left in between. The length of the CDR3 is 13 residues. Germline values: CDR1 LGHNA, CDR2 YSLEER. The CDR3 coding sequence is TGCGCCAGCAGCCAAACCGGAGCAGATACGCAGTATTTT. This encodes CASSQTGADTQYF.

In this sample, this clonotype turned up a few times. The chain employs TRBV4-3 and TRBJ2-6; D remains unclear. CDR3 size: 15 residues. Germline CDR1 reads LGHNA; CDR2 reads YSLEER. V was shortened by 4 bases and J by 0 bases, with 7 bases between the two germline ends. CDR3: CASSPRISGANVLTF. The CDR3 bases are TGCGCCAGCAGCCCCCGAATCTCTGGGGCCAACGTCCTGACTTTC.

The CDR3 DNA is TGTGCCAGCAGCCCTGGGGACACAAGAATTCAGTACTTC. This sequence encodes CASSPGDTRIQYF. The chain has TRBV3-1 and TRBJ2-4; tentative D call: TRBD1 (6 bases). The length of the CDR3 is 13 residues. Germline loops: CDR1 LGHDT, CDR2 YNNKEL (reference sequence). The V and J ends lost 4 bases and 10 bases respectively, with 14 bases between them. Full variable domain (missing parts from reference TRBV3-1 and TRBJ2-4): DTAVSQTPKYLVTQMGNDKSIKCEQNLGHDTMYWYKQDSKKFLKIMFSYNNKELIINETVPNRFSPKSPDKAHLNLHINSLELGDSAVYFCASSPGDTRIQYFGAGTRLSVL.

This clonotype has more than one count but fewer than ten. The V call is TRBV29-1, the J call TRBJ2-7; 8 bases align to TRBD1. CDR3 size: 14 residues. From germline, CDR1 is SQVTM and CDR2 ANQGSEA. V was clipped by 2 bases and J by 6 bases; unmatched bases: 9. CDR3 residues: CSVESQGARSEQYV. The DNA of the CDR3 is TGCAGCGTTGAAAGTCAGGGGGCTAGAAGCGAGCAGTACGTC.

The chain couples TRBV13 to TRBJ2-7, with D possibly being TRBD2 (6 bases). Germline CDR1 is PRHDT and CDR2 is FYEKMQ (reference sequence). The CDR3 runs to 14 residues. V dropped 6 bases and J dropped 7 bases, with 19 bases sitting between them. The CDR3 coding sequence is TGTGCCAGCAGTGTTCTCGGTCCAGGAGGGGAGCAGTACTTC. Encoded protein: CASSVLGPGGEQYF.

This clonotype has ten or more counts. The chain recombines TRBV3-1 with TRBJ2-5; 8 bases match TRBD2. The trim removed 4 bases at V and 1 base at J, leaving 8 bases unmatched. Germline-derived CDR1 and CDR2 are LGHDT and YNNKEL (reference sequence). CDR3 length: 16 residues. CDR3 protein: CASSRGVAGLQETQYF. In nucleotides, the CDR3 is TGTGCCAGCAGCCGCGGGGTAGCGGGGCTCCAAGAGACCCAGTACTTC.